One and the same sample provided the 18 T cell receptor beta chains below, sequenced in a study of T cell responses to AZD1222 COVID-19 vaccine. Assay used: immunoSEQ multiplex PCR; TCRdb lists only in-frame clones, some missing. This sample has around 87,000 clones; roughly nine tenths occur once, and the top ten carry more than 2%. The source material was peripheral blood, sampled 28 days after the second AZD1222 dose. Source of these receptors: an adult who received the AZD1222 COVID-19 vaccine.

V gene TRBV2 combines with J gene TRBJ2-2; no firm D call. This CDR3 spans 13 amino acids. The V gene's germline CDR1 is SNHLY and CDR2 FYNNEI. The V and J ends lost 6 bases and 6 bases respectively, with 11 bases between them. Here the CDR3 reads CASRGRTAGELFF. The CDR3 nucleotides read TGTGCCAGCAGGGGCCGGACGGCCGGGGAGCTGTTTTTT.

This clone has more than one count but fewer than ten. The V call is TRBV19, the J call TRBJ1-5, with 10 bases identical to TRBD1. The CDR3 has 19 amino acids. Trimming removed 5 bases from V and 1 base from J; junction bases left unmatched: 14. Germline lookup yields CDR1 LNHDA and CDR2 SQIVND (reference sequence). CDR3 bases: TGTGCCAGTAGTCCCCGACAGGGGGCGAGAGCCGGGAGCAATCAGCCCCAGCATTTT. Translated, it gives CASSPRQGARAGSNQPQHF.

CDR3 residues: CATSPHTIIGDSPLHF. CDR3 nucleotides: TGTGCCACCAGCCCTCATACGATTATCGGGGACTCACCCCTCCACTTT. The gene calls are TRBV15 and TRBJ1-6; TRBD1 is a possible D gene (5 bases). There are 16 residues in the CDR3. V was pared by 5 bases and J by 10 bases, with 21 bases between. Germline values: CDR1 LNHNV, CDR2 YYDKDF (reference sequence).

The chain uses TRBV7-3 and TRBJ2-3; perhaps D is TRBD1 or TRBD2 (5 bases each). Per germline, CDR1 SGHTA and CDR2 FQGTGA. The CDR3 spans 15 residues. Trimming left V 5 bases short and J 6 bases short, with 18 bases between. Here the CDR3 reads CASSPMGENADTQYF. The DNA for the CDR3 is TGTGCCAGCAGCCCAATGGGGGAGAATGCGGATACGCAGTATTTT.

The chain uses TRBV7-2 and TRBJ2-5, with D unclear. Germline V gives CDR1 SGHTA, CDR2 FQGNSA. V was cut by 0 bases and J by 4 bases, with 6 bases left in between. The CDR3 loop spans 13 amino acids. CDR3 region: CASSLARAETQYF. For the CDR3, the DNA is TGTGCCAGCAGCTTAGCGCGAGCAGAGACCCAGTACTTC.

The V gene is TRBV2, the J gene TRBJ1-1; no clear D. V lost 5 bases to trimming and J lost 0 bases, with 13 bases between them. This CDR3 is 15 amino acids long. Per germline, CDR1 SNHLY and CDR2 FYNNEI. DNA for the CDR3: TGTGCCAGCAGTACGGACCCAATTTTGAACACTGAAGCTTTCTTT. Residues: CASSTDPILNTEAFF.

The V and J genes are TRBV4-1 and TRBJ1-2; D is unresolved. Germline V CDR1 and CDR2: MGHRA, YSYEKL. The ends were cut back, 0 bases at V and 4 bases at J, with 12 bases in the middle. This CDR3 is 15 amino acids long. The CDR3 DNA reads TGCGCCAGCAGCCAAGAAGGTGCGGCGCCCTATGGCTACACCTTC. This encodes CASSQEGAAPYGYTF.

The gene calls are TRBV27 and TRBJ2-3; D not resolved. The CDR3 length is 14 residues. V gave up 5 bases and J gave up 2 bases, with 11 bases separating them. The germline CDR1 and CDR2 sequences are MNHEY and SMNVEV (reference sequence). The CDR3 sequence: CASSRRVDTDTQYF. As DNA, the CDR3 is TGTGCCAGCAGTCGAAGGGTGGACACAGATACGCAGTATTTT.

This clone has a single count. The genes are TRBV21-1 and TRBJ1-4; the table's TRBD1 call for D was not verified on the DNA. TRBV21-1 is a documented pseudogene. The CDR3 is 15 residues long. In DNA, the CDR3 is TGTGCCAGCAGCAAACAGGGACAGGGAAATGAAAAACTGTTTTTT. Its protein product is CASSKQGQGNEKLFF.

The chain is built from TRBV30 and TRBJ1-4; tentatively, D is TRBD1 (6 bases). The CDR3 is 18 amino acids. Germline lookup yields CDR1 GTSNPN and CDR2 SVGIG (reference sequence). V was shortened by 2 bases and J by 7 bases, with 26 bases between the two germline ends. The CDR3 nucleotides read TGTGCCTGGAGTTCCTCGGTCGGGAGAAACAGGGAGGGTGAAAAACTGTTTTTT. Its protein is CAWSSSVGRNREGEKLFF.

In DNA form, the CDR3 reads TGTGCCAGTAGTATGGGGTCCACTGAAGCTTTCTTT. Translation gives CASSMGSTEAFF. V gene TRBV19 combines with J gene TRBJ1-1, with unresolved D. The V end was cut by 3 bases, the J end by 4 bases, with 6 bases between. Looked up from germline, CDR1 is LNHDA and CDR2 is SQIVND (reference sequence). The CDR3 runs 12 residues.

The J gene is TRBJ1-1, the V gene TRBV28; no clear D gene. Germline loops: CDR1 MDHEN, CDR2 SYDVKM. The CDR3 loop spans 14 amino acids. V lost 5 bases to trimming and J lost 6 bases, with 16 bases between them. In nucleotides, the CDR3 is TGTGCCAGCAGTCCGACCCAAGGTGGCGCTGAAGCTTTCTTT. This gives the protein CASSPTQGGAEAFF.

The chain couples TRBV6-1 to TRBJ1-3; 8 bases agree with TRBD1. The V gene end was trimmed by 4 bases and the J gene end by 1 base; junction bases not matched to a gene: 6. This CDR3 has 16 residues. The V gene's germline CDR1 is MNHNS and CDR2 SASEGT. The CDR3 DNA is TGTGCCAGCAGTGCGGACAGGGTGGTTTCTGGAAACACCATATATTTT. This encodes CASSADRVVSGNTIYF.

This clone is a singleton in its sample. The rearrangement links TRBV27 to TRBJ1-5, with 7 bases lining up with TRBD1. The germline V gene encodes CDR1 MNHEY and CDR2 SMNVEV (reference sequence). CDR3 length: 14 residues. V lost 5 bases to trimming and J lost 6 bases; unmatched junction nucleotides: 7. The CDR3 DNA reads as TGTGCCAGCAGTAGGACAGGCGGCGGTCAGCCCCAGCATTTT. Protein sequence: CASSRTGGGQPQHF.

This clone came up a few times. The V and J genes are TRBV6-4 and TRBJ2-1; 9 bases match TRBD1. Per germline, CDR1 MRHNA and CDR2 SNTAGT. The CDR3 runs 15 residues. V was clipped by 3 bases and J by 6 bases; unmatched bases: 6. This CDR3 reads CASSERTGAVNEQFF. In DNA form, the CDR3 reads TGTGCCAGCAGTGAACGGACAGGGGCGGTCAATGAGCAGTTCTTC.

CDR3 residues: CASSLSGDLAGGPGELFF. CDR3 DNA: TGTGCCAGCAGCTTAAGCGGTGATCTAGCGGGGGGCCCCGGGGAGCTGTTTTTT. The chain joins TRBV5-6 to TRBJ2-2; 11 nucleotides match TRBD2. The CDR3 is made up of 18 amino acids. Germline CDR1 and CDR2: SGHDT and YYEEEE. The ends lost 2 bases at V and 6 bases at J; junction bases unmatched: 12.

The chain uses TRBV7-3 and TRBJ2-1, with D tentatively TRBD1 (6 bases). Germline V gene data show CDR1 as SGHTA and CDR2 as FQGTGA. Trimming shortened V by 5 bases and J by 6 bases, and 14 bases separated the two germline ends. The CDR3 totals 14 residues. CDR3 DNA sequence: TGTGCCAGCAGCCTCGGGGCAGGGGCCAATGAGCAGTTCTTC. Encoded protein: CASSLGAGANEQFF.

This clone was found once. The rearrangement joins TRBV6-5 to TRBJ2-3; 11 bases fit TRBD2. The ends lost 6 bases at V and 4 bases at J; junction bases unmatched: 6. The length of the CDR3 is 15 residues. Germline values: CDR1 MNHEY, CDR2 SVGAGI. CDR3 protein: CASSLAGGRADTQYF. As DNA, the CDR3 is TGTGCCAGCAGCTTAGCGGGGGGGCGGGCAGATACGCAGTATTTT.